This T cell receptor beta chain was documented in a study of CD4 T cells in relation to SARS-CoV-2 and coronaviruses. Across the whole study: The HLA restriction of the shared crossreactive spike epitopes was mapped. Study-level points and caveats: The cross-reactivity analysis covered only spike protein, not other viral proteins.

Germline-derived CDR1 and CDR2 are LGHNT and FRNRAP. CDR3 length: 15 residues. The V and J ends lost 1 base and 4 bases, in that order; junction bases with no gene match: 2. CD4+ T cells from unexposed donors were obtained before the COVID-19 pandemic (2011-2018). CD4 enrichment then naive enrichment separated naive from memory CD4+ cells. Clones were read by immunoSEQ multiplex PCR, and TCRdb kept only the in-frame ones, dropping some. This sample has approximately 59,000 clones, with more than 75% found just once. With regard to this clone: Its target is unknown.

The origin of this receptor is a human donor in good health. Source material: memory CD4+ T cells from PBMCs. The chain has TRBV12-5 and TRBJ1-2, with TRBD1 matching over 11 bases. CDR3 DNA sequence: TGTGCTAGTGGTTTGGGGACAGGGGGCCCCTATGGCTACACCTTC. It translates to CASGLGTGGPYGYTF.